This T cell receptor (beta chain) comes out of a study of T cells after yellow fever vaccination. Study overall: The authors prepared low-cell-number fractions using SMART-Seq v4 Ultra Low Input.

TCRdb reanalysed the 5' RACE reads using MiXCR and keeps one entry per CDR3 protein. The table has 300,000 to 350,000 distinct CDR3 sequences, approximately 11% seen once; the top ten hold less than 3.5%. This CDR3 is 15 amino acids long. Germline V lookup: CDR1 ENHRY, CDR2 SYGVKD. V was clipped by 3 bases and J by 1 base, with 13 bases between them. The sequence came from a man younger than 35 who received the YFV17D yellow fever vaccine. The source was CD4+ T cells sorted from PBMCs, collected 45 days after the yellow fever booster vaccination. This chain connects TRBV10-3 to TRBJ2-7; D is possibly TRBD2 (6 bases). CDR3 amino acids: CAISDLGGTSYEQYF. CDR3 coding DNA: TGTGCCATCAGTGACCTGGGAGGCACTTCCTACGAGCAGTACTTC.